This TCR beta chain was captured in a study of cytomegalovirus exposure and HLA in healthy donors. PCR was performed using 60 Vbeta and 13 Jbeta primers. Repertoires were generated with immunoSEQ multiplex PCR, while TCRdb's copy carries only in-frame clones and drops some. The sample carries 150,000 to 200,000 clones, about 88% recorded once. Study observations and caveats: TCR beta sequences numbering 15,000 to 20,000 were associated with HLA alleles at 0.05 false discovery rate in a later analysis. Immune exposure information available was restricted to CMV serostatus. Earlier results showed most TCR beta V segments being productive about 90% or about 30% of the time. Some public TCRs appeared in many individuals, while most sequences were rare.

This clone was detected a few times. No antigen is known for it. The V end was cut by 0 bases, the J end by 0 bases, with 5 bases between. Looked up from germline, CDR1 is MGHRA and CDR2 is YSYEKL. The CDR3 runs to 14 residues. The sequenced sample was PBMCs. The receptor was isolated from a woman under 30 in good health and CMV-seronegative. The rearrangement uses TRBV4-1 and TRBJ1-1; D gene unclear. The CDR3 coding sequence is TGCGCCAGCAGCCAAGACAGGATGAACACTGAAGCTTTCTTT. This encodes CASSQDRMNTEAFF.